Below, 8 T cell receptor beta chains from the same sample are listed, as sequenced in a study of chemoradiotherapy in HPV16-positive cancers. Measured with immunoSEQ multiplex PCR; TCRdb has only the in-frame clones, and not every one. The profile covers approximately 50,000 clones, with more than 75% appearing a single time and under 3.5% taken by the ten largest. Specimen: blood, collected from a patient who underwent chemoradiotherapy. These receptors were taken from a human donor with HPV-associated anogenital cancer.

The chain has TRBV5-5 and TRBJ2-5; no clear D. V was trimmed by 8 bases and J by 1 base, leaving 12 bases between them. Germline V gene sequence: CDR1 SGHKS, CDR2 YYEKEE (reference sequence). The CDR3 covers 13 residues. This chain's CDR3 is CASRANSQETQYF. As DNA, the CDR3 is TGTGCCAGTCGAGCCAACAGCCAAGAGACCCAGTACTTC. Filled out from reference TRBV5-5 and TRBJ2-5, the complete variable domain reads DAGVTQSPTHLIKTRGQQVTLRCSPISGHKSVSWYQQVLGQGPQFIFQYYEKEERGRGNFPDRFSARQFPNYSSELNVNALLLGDSALYLCASRANSQETQYFGPGTRLLVL.

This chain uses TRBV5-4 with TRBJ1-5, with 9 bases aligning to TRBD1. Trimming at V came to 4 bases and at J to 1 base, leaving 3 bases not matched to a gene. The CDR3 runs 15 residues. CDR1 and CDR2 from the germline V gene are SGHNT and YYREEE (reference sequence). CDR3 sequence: CASSPGTGSNQPQHF. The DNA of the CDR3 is TGTGCCAGCAGCCCGGGGACAGGGAGCAATCAGCCCCAGCATTTT.

CDR3 sequence (DNA): TGTGCCAGTAGCCGACAGGGTAACACTGAAGCTTTCTTT. Protein product: CASSRQGNTEAFF. This chain connects TRBV19 to TRBJ1-1; 7 positions agree with TRBD1. Germline CDR1 and CDR2: LNHDA and SQIVND (reference sequence). The trim removed 6 bases at V and 2 bases at J, leaving 3 bases unmatched. This CDR3 region has 13 residues.

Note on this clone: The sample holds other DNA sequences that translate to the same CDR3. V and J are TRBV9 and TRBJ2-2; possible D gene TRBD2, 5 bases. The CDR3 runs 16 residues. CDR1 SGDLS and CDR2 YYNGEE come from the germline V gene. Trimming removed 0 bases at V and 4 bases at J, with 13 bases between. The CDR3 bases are TGTGCCAGCAGCGTAGGGGCGGACTCCCGCACCGGGGAGCTGTTTTTT. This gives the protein CASSVGADSRTGELFF. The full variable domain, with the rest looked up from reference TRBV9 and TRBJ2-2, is DSGVTQTPKHLITATGQRVTLRCSPRSGDLSVYWYQQSLDQGLQFLIQYYNGEERAKGNILERFSAQQFPDLHSELNLSSLELGDSALYFCASSVGADSRTGELFFGEGSRLTVL.

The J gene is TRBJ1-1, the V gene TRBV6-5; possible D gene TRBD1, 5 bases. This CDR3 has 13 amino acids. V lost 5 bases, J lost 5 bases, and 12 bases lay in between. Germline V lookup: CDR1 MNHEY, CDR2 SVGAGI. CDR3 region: CASSRTWGTEAFF. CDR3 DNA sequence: TGTGCCAGCAGTCGCACCTGGGGGACTGAAGCTTTCTTT.

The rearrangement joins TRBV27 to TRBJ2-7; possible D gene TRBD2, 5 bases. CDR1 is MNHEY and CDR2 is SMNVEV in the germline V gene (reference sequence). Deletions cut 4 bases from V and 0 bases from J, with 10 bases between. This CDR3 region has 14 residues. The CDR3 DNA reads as TGTGCCAGCAGTTCCGGACTGAACTCCTACGAGCAGTACTTC. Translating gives CASSSGLNSYEQYF.

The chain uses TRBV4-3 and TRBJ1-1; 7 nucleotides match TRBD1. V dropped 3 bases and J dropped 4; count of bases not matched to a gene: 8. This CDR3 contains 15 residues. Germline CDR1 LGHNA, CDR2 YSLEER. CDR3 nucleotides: TGCGCCAGCAGCCAGGCACGACAGGGAAGCACTGAAGCTTTCTTT. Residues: CASSQARQGSTEAFF.

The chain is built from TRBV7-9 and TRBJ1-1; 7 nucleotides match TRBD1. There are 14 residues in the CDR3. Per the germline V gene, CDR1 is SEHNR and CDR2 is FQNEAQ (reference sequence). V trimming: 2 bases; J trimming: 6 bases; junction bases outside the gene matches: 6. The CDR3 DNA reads TGTGCCAGCAGCTTACCAGGGGGGATTCCTGAAGCTTTCTTT. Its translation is CASSLPGGIPEAFF.